Following are 15 T cell receptor beta chains from one sample sequenced in a study of blood T cell repertoires in COVID-19. Clones were sequenced by immunoSEQ multiplex PCR, and TCRdb holds only the in-frame ones, with some missing. The data hold about 57,000 clones, with about 82% observed a single time. The sample was PBMCs or T cells enriched from blood (not recorded which). The receptors here all came from a woman in her thirties or forties with acute COVID-19.

The chain recombines TRBV13 with TRBJ2-1; 10 nucleotides agree with TRBD1. V lost 6 bases to trimming and J lost 9 bases; unmatched junction nucleotides: 8. The CDR3 consists of 14 residues. Germline V gene sequence: CDR1 PRHDT, CDR2 FYEKMQ (reference sequence). The CDR3 here is CASSPGQGGFEQFF. CDR3 in DNA: TGTGCCAGCAGTCCTGGACAGGGGGGGTTTGAGCAGTTCTTC.

The chain links TRBV29-1 to TRBJ2-1; TRBD2 matches at 7 bases. CDR1 SQVTM and CDR2 ANQGSEA come from the germline V gene. J was trimmed by 3 bases and V by 3 bases; bases with no gene match: 5. The CDR3 covers 14 residues. This chain's CDR3 is CSVEFGGSYNEQFF. For the CDR3, the DNA is TGCAGCGTTGAGTTCGGGGGGAGCTACAATGAGCAGTTCTTC.

This rearrangement joins TRBV3-1 (or the pseudogene TRBV3-2) to TRBJ2-1; D is undetermined. This CDR3 has 16 amino acids. CDR1 and CDR2 (germline): LGHDT, YNNKEL (reference sequence). Trimming took 0 bases from V and 2 from J, leaving 11 bases between them. The CDR3 bases are TGTGCCAGCAGCCAAGAGAGCGATCCCACCTACAATGAGCAGTTCTTC. It codes for CASSQESDPTYNEQFF.

This clone was detected ten times or more. The germline gene is not matched at one end of the junction; a read error may be the cause. The V and J genes are TRBV2 and TRBJ1-5; TRBD1 is a possible D gene (6 bases). Germline CDR1 is SNHLY and CDR2 is FYNNEI. The CDR3 extends over 11 amino acids. The CDR3 region is CASSDFRTAIF. The CDR3 region has the DNA TGTGCCAGCAGTGATTTTAGGACAGCGATTTTT.

This clone was found once. V is TRBV4-2 and J is TRBJ2-2; weak D call: TRBD2 (6 bases). Trimming cost V 0 bases and J 5 bases, with 13 bases left between them. This CDR3 has 16 residues. CDR1 is LGHNA, CDR2 YNFKEQ, per germline. CDR3 bases: TGTGCCAGCAGCCAAGAGGACGGGAGTCAGACCGGGGAGCTGTTTTTT. This encodes CASSQEDGSQTGELFF.

The chain combines TRBV9 with TRBJ2-7, with D possibly matching TRBD1 (5 bases). CDR1 is SGDLS and CDR2 is YYNGEE in the germline V gene. The V gene lost 4 bases and the J gene lost 5 bases, with 34 bases spanning the gap. CDR3 length: 20 residues. CDR3 sequence reads: CASSPRALTNRWGTLNEQYF. The CDR3 region has the DNA TGTGCCAGCAGCCCCCGGGCCCTGACGAACCGATGGGGCACTTTAAACGAGCAGTACTTC.

The V call is TRBV5-1, the J call TRBJ2-1, with 13 positions matching TRBD2. CDR3 length equals 18 residues. Germline V gives CDR1 SGHRS, CDR2 YFSETQ. V lost 4 bases to trimming and J lost 6 bases; unmatched junction nucleotides: 13. Here the CDR3 DNA reads TGCGCCAGCAGCCCATTATCCCCCAGACTAGCGGGAGGCAATGAGCAGTTCTTC. Residues: CASSPLSPRLAGGNEQFF.

This clone was picked up a small number of times. As DNA, the CDR3 is TGCAGCGTTCGGCGGAACGGCCTGGATTCACCCCTCCACTTT. Translated, it gives CSVRRNGLDSPLHF. The chain carries TRBV29-1 and TRBJ1-6, with no clear D. Germline loops: CDR1 SQVTM, CDR2 ANQGSEA. The germline V and J ends were trimmed by 5 bases and 8 bases, with 16 bases remaining between them. There are 14 residues in the CDR3.

The chain recombines TRBV28 with TRBJ2-2; 7 positions match TRBD2. This CDR3 region has 16 residues. V lost 5 bases and J lost 6; bases outside the gene matches: 12. Germline values: CDR1 MDHEN, CDR2 SYDVKM. CDR3 amino acids: CASSPAPGRGAGELFF. DNA of the CDR3: TGTGCCAGCAGTCCGGCCCCCGGTCGGGGGGCCGGGGAGCTGTTTTTT.

CDR3 protein: CASSQGAGGFVGELFF. The CDR3 region has the DNA TGTGCCAGCAGCCAAGGGGCGGGAGGATTTGTCGGGGAGCTGTTTTTT. This chain uses TRBV4-2 with TRBJ2-2; 8 bases fit TRBD2. This CDR3 has 16 amino acids. Germline CDR1 and CDR2: LGHNA and YNFKEQ. The V gene end was trimmed by 1 base and the J gene end by 7 bases; junction bases not matched to a gene: 8.

This clone was seen more than once but under ten times. The V call is TRBV7-9, the J call TRBJ2-1; TRBD2 matches 7 bases. Germline V gene sequence: CDR1 SEHNR, CDR2 FQNEAQ (reference sequence). The CDR3 is made up of 16 amino acids. V dropped 5 bases and J dropped 2; count of bases not matched to a gene: 9. CDR3 sequence reads: CASSPTGGSAYNEQFF. The CDR3 DNA follows: TGTGCCAGCAGCCCCACGGGCGGGAGCGCCTACAATGAGCAGTTCTTC. The variable domain in full, with the rest retrieved from reference TRBV7-9 and TRBJ2-1, is DTGVSQNPRHKITKRGQNVTFRCDPISEHNRLYWYRQTLGQGPEFLTYFQNEAQLEKSRLLSDRFSAERPKGSFSTLEIQRTEQGDSAMYLCASSPTGGSAYNEQFFGPGTRLTVL.

The CDR3 region has the DNA TGTGCCAGCAGCGTAGGGACAGGGGGAAACACCATATATTTT. Protein product: CASSVGTGGNTIYF. V is TRBV9 and J is TRBJ1-3; TRBD1 agrees at 8 bases. V dropped 0 bases and J dropped 4; count of bases not matched to a gene: 0. The CDR3 runs to 14 residues. The germline CDR1 and CDR2 sequences are SGDLS and YYNGEE.

The chain links TRBV7-6 to TRBJ1-5; 11 nucleotides match TRBD1. The CDR3 spans 17 residues. Germline V lookup: CDR1 SGHVS, CDR2 FNYEAQ. J was trimmed by 2 bases and V by 6 bases; bases with no gene match: 9. The CDR3 sequence: CASSLSPGQGGNQPQHF. The CDR3 bases are TGTGCCAGCAGTCTTTCCCCGGGACAGGGGGGCAATCAGCCCCAGCATTTT.

The chain recombines TRBV11-2 with TRBJ1-5; perhaps TRBD1 as D (6 bases). V lost 2 bases, J lost 5 bases, and 10 bases lay in between. CDR1 and CDR2 (germline): SGHAT, FQNNGV. The CDR3 is 14 residues long. CDR3 sequence (DNA): TGTGCCAGCAGCTTACACAGGGAAGATCAGCCCCAGCATTTT. Translated, it gives CASSLHREDQPQHF.

The chain carries TRBV4-2 and TRBJ2-1; D possibly corresponds to TRBD2 (5 bases). The CDR3 contains 15 residues. The ends were cut back, 6 bases at V and 1 base at J, with 13 bases in the middle. CDR1 LGHNA and CDR2 YNFKEQ come from the germline V gene. The CDR3 nucleotides read TGTGCCAGCAGTCGGAGTAGCGTTTCCTACAATGAGCAGTTCTTC. It specifies CASSRSSVSYNEQFF.